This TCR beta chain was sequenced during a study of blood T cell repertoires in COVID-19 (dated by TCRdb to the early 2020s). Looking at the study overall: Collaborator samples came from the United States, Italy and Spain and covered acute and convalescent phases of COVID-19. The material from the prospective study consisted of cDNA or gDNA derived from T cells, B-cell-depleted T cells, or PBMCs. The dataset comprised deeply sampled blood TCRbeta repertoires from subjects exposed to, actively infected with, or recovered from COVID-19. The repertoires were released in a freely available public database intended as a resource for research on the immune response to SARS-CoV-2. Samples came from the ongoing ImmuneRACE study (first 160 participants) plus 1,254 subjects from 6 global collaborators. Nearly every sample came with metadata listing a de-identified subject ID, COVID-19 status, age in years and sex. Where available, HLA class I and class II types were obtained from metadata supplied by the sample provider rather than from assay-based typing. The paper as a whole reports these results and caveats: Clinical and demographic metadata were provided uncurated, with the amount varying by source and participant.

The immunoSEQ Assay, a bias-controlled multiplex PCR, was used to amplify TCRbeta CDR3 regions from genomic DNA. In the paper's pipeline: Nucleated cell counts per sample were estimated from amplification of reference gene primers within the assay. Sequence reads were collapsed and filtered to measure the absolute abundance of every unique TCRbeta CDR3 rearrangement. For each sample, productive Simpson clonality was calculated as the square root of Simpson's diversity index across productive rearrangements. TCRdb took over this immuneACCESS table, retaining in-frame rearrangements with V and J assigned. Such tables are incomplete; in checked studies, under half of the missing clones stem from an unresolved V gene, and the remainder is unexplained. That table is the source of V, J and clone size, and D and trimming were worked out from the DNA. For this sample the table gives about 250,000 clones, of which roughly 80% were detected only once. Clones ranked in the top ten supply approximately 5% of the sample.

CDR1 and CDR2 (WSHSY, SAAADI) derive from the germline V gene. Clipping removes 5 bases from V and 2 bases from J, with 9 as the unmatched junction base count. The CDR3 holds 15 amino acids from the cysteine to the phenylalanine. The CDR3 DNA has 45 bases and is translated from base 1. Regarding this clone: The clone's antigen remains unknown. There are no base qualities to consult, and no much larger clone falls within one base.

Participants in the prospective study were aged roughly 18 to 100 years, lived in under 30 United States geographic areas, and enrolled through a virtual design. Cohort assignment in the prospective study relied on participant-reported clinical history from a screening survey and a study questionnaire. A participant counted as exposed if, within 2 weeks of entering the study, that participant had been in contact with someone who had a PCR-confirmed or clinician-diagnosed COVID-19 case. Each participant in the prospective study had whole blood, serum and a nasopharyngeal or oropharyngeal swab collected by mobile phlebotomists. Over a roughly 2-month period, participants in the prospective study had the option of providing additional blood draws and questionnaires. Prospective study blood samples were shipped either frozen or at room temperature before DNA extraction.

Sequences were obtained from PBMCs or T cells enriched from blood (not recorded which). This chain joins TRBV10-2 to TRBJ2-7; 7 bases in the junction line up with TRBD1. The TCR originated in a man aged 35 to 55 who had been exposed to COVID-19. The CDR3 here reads CASSPDRRLTYEQYF. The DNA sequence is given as TGCGCCAGCAGTCCGGACAGGAGGCTTACCTACGAGCAGTACTTC.